This entry is about one TCR beta chain. What it binds is unknown. With 60 Vbeta and 13 Jbeta primers, the PCR was carried out. The assay was immunoSEQ multiplex PCR, and TCRdb's table has in-frame clones only and misses some. The sample includes 97,000 or so clones, about 81% of them seen just once. This specimen belongs to a study of cytomegalovirus exposure and HLA in healthy donors. The study's findings and limits: The authors later linked a missense DCLRE1C variant to TCR beta V- and J-gene trimming. When a later analysis was performed, an Asian-associated ancestry cluster reportedly had fewer N-insertions than the roughly 700-donor mean.

Donors showed nominal health when sampled, although they likely had unrecorded immune exposures. CDR1 is SNHLY, CDR2 FYNNEI, per germline. The CDR3 is made up of 14 amino acids. Trimming cost V 8 bases and J 2 bases, with 14 bases left between them. This receptor was identified in a man in his forties in good health and CMV-seronegative. J is TRBJ2-3 and V is TRBV2; D possibly corresponds to TRBD1 (5 bases). The sample was PBMCs. The CDR3 region is CASRPQGSTDTQYF. The DNA for the CDR3 is TGTGCCAGCCGACCGCAGGGTTCCACAGATACGCAGTATTTT.